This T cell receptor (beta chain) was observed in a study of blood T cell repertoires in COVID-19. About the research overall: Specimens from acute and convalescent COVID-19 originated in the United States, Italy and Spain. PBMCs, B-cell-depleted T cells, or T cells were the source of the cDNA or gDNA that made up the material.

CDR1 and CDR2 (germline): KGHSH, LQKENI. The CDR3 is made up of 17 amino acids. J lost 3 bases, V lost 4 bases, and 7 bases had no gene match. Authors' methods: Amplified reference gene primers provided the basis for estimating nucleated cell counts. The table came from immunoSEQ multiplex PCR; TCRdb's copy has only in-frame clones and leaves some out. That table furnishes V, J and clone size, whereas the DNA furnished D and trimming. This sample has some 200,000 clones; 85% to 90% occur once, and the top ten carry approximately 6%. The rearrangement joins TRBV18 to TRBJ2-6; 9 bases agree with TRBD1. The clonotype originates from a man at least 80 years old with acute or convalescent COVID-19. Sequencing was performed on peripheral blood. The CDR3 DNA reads TGTGCCAGCTCACGATGGACAGGGGTCCGTGGGGCCAACGTCCTGACTTTC. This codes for CASSRWTGVRGANVLTF.